The 16 T cell receptor beta chains in this list originate from one sample, sequenced in a study of T cell responses to AZD1222 COVID-19 vaccine. Only in-frame clones appear in the TCRdb table, and some are missing; sequencing was by immunoSEQ multiplex PCR. The sample lists 100,000 to 150,000 clones; about 90% were seen once. The sequenced sample was peripheral blood, obtained on day 0 of AZD1222 vaccination. Receptors originate from an adult in good health.

The chain uses TRBV5-5 and TRBJ2-7; 9 bases line up with TRBD1. V shed 2 bases and J 2 bases; nucleotides not matched to a gene: 14. The CDR3 totals 18 residues. Germline-derived CDR1 and CDR2 are SGHKS and YYEKEE (reference sequence). CDR3 DNA sequence: TGTGCCAGCAGCTTTGGGTTTGGAAGGGACAGGGTAACCTACGAGCAGTACTTC. Translation: CASSFGFGRDRVTYEQYF.

The CDR3, as DNA: TGTGCCAGCAGTGAAGCTACGGGACAGGGAGTCTACGAGCAGTACTTC. Translation: CASSEATGQGVYEQYF. V is TRBV2 and J is TRBJ2-7; TRBD1 matches at 9 bases. The trim removed 0 bases at V and 3 bases at J, leaving 6 bases unmatched. CDR3 length: 16 residues. The germline CDR1 and CDR2 sequences are SNHLY and FYNNEI.

The rearrangement uses TRBV7-2 and TRBJ2-7; 14 positions agree with TRBD2. This CDR3 contains 15 residues. The germline V gene encodes CDR1 SGHTA and CDR2 FQGNSA. Trimming cost V 4 bases and J 7 bases; bases outside gene matches: 6. In nucleotides, the CDR3 is TGTGCCAGCAGCTCCAGGACTAGCGGGAGGTGGGAGCAGTACTTC. Residues: CASSSRTSGRWEQYF.

V is TRBV19 and J is TRBJ2-1; TRBD2 matches at 12 bases. The V gene end was trimmed by 9 bases and the J gene end by 8 bases; junction bases not matched to a gene: 8. Germline-derived CDR1 and CDR2 are LNHDA and SQIVND (reference sequence). The CDR3 is made up of 14 amino acids. The CDR3 bases are TGTGCCAGCAGACTAGCGGGAGATCTAGATGAGCAGTTCTTC. This codes for CASRLAGDLDEQFF. Drawing the rest from reference TRBV19 and TRBJ2-1, the complete variable domain is DGGITQSPKYLFRKEGQNVTLSCEQNLNHDAMYWYRQDPGQGLRLIYYSQIVNDFQKGDIAEGYSVSREKKESFPLTVTSAQKNPTAFYLCASRLAGDLDEQFFGPGTRLTVL.

This chain uses TRBV19 with TRBJ1-3; D gene unclear. CDR1 is LNHDA and CDR2 is SQIVND in the germline V gene (reference sequence). The CDR3 loop spans 13 amino acids. The ends were cut back, 3 bases at V and 11 bases at J, with 14 bases in the middle. The CDR3 DNA reads TGTGCCAGTAGTATCCCGGGCTGGGCGGCCATATATTTT. Amino acids: CASSIPGWAAIYF.

The gene calls are TRBV7-3 and TRBJ2-2, with a tentative D call TRBD2 (6 bases). The CDR3 is 13 residues long. V was shortened by 5 bases and J by 5 bases, with 9 bases between the two germline ends. Germline V lookup: CDR1 SGHTA, CDR2 FQGTGA. CDR3 loop: CASSKGRTGELFF. Here the CDR3 DNA reads TGTGCCAGCAGCAAGGGGAGGACCGGGGAGCTGTTTTTT.

The genes are TRBV6-5 and TRBJ1-6, with D perhaps matching TRBD1 (6 bases). This CDR3 is 14 amino acids long. V was clipped by 6 bases and J by 5 bases, with 11 bases between them. CDR1 MNHEY and CDR2 SVGAGI come from the germline V gene. The CDR3 loop is CASRIQGDNSPLHF. The DNA of the CDR3 is TGTGCCAGCAGAATACAGGGAGATAATTCACCCCTCCACTTT.

This sequence joins TRBV5-1 and TRBJ1-5; 9 bases match TRBD1. V gave up 0 bases and J gave up 3 bases; unmatched junction bases: 1. CDR1 is SGHRS, CDR2 YFSETQ, per germline. The CDR3 consists of 15 residues. The chain's CDR3 is CASSLGDRDNQPQHF. CDR3 bases: TGCGCCAGCAGCTTGGGGGACAGGGACAATCAGCCCCAGCATTTT.

The chain carries TRBV5-4 and TRBJ2-1; D perhaps matches TRBD2 (5 bases). Germline V gene lookup returns CDR1 SGHNT and CDR2 YYREEE (reference sequence). The CDR3 loop spans 11 amino acids. Deletions cut 1 base from V and 9 bases from J, with 5 bases between. The CDR3 loop is CASSLRGEQFF. The CDR3 DNA is TGTGCCAGCAGCTTGCGGGGTGAGCAGTTCTTC.

The chain couples TRBV7-9 to TRBJ2-1; 8 bases line up with TRBD2. Losses at the gene ends were 4 bases for V and 5 bases for J; bases not matched to a gene: 13. The CDR3 consists of 17 residues. Germline values: CDR1 SEHNR, CDR2 FQNEAQ (reference sequence). This chain's CDR3 is CASSSGTHSGKDNEQFF. CDR3 DNA: TGTGCCAGCAGCTCTGGGACCCATAGCGGGAAGGACAATGAGCAGTTCTTC.

This chain joins TRBV15 and TRBJ2-3; 10 nucleotides agree with TRBD1. Trimming at V came to 1 base and at J to 6 bases, leaving 10 bases not matched to a gene. Germline CDR1 and CDR2: LNHNV and YYDKDF (reference sequence). The CDR3 has 17 amino acids. CDR3 in DNA: TGTGCCACCAGCAGAGTTGGCCCGGGACAGGGGTTGGATACGCAGTATTTT. It is translated as CATSRVGPGQGLDTQYF. Filled out from reference TRBV15 and TRBJ2-3, the complete variable domain reads DAMVIQNPRYQVTQFGKPVTLSCSQTLNHNVMYWYQQKSSQAPKLLFHYYDKDFNNEADTPDNFQSRRPNTSFCFLDIRSPGLGDTAMYLCATSRVGPGQGLDTQYFGPGTRLTVL.

This chain uses TRBV19 with TRBJ1-1; 10 bases align to TRBD1. J was trimmed by 0 bases and V by 6 bases; bases with no gene match: 13. Germline V gives CDR1 LNHDA, CDR2 SQIVND (reference sequence). This CDR3 spans 18 amino acids. The CDR3 coding sequence is TGTGCCAGTAGCCCCCGGACAGGGGGAATTGGAATGAACACTGAAGCTTTCTTT. Amino acid sequence: CASSPRTGGIGMNTEAFF.

The chain couples TRBV5-5 to TRBJ2-7; D unresolved. CDR3 length equals 12 residues. The V end lost 4 bases, the J end lost 1 base, and 6 bases lay between the germline ends. From germline, CDR1 is SGHKS and CDR2 YYEKEE (reference sequence). The CDR3: CASSAESYEQYF. The CDR3 DNA follows: TGTGCCAGCAGCGCAGAATCCTACGAGCAGTACTTC.

The chain uses TRBV11-1 and TRBJ2-1, with 7 bases that match TRBD1. The CDR3 totals 14 residues. V dropped 6 bases and J dropped 6; count of bases not matched to a gene: 8. In germline, CDR1 is SGHAT, CDR2 FQDESV (reference sequence). This CDR3 reads CASRDDRAGNEQFF. CDR3 DNA: TGTGCCAGCAGAGACGACAGGGCAGGCAATGAGCAGTTCTTC.

The table lists this clone with a count of one. The chain recombines TRBV7-2 with TRBJ2-1; D may be TRBD2 (7 bases). Per germline, CDR1 SGHTA and CDR2 FQGNSA. The V end lost 2 bases, the J end lost 6 bases, and 20 bases lay between the germline ends. The CDR3 consists of 17 residues. CDR3 residues: CASSLRGGGPISNEQFF. DNA for the CDR3: TGTGCCAGCAGCTTACGAGGGGGAGGGCCGATCTCCAATGAGCAGTTCTTC. Looking up the rest from reference TRBV7-2 and TRBJ2-1 gives the full variable domain: GAGVSQSPSNKVTEKGKDVELRCDPISGHTALYWYRQSLGQGLEFLIYFQGNSAPDKSGLPSDRFSAERTGGSVSTLTIQRTQQEDSAVYLCASSLRGGGPISNEQFFGPGTRLTVL.

In this sample, this clone turned up once. The chain links TRBV20-1 to TRBJ1-2; weak D call: TRBD1 (5 bases). Germline V lookup: CDR1 DFQATT, CDR2 SNEGSKA (reference sequence). This CDR3 contains 12 residues. The germline V and J ends were trimmed by 3 bases and 6 bases, with 11 bases remaining between them. CDR3 loop: CSASRGVDGYTF. In nucleotides, the CDR3 is TGCAGTGCTAGTAGAGGGGTGGATGGCTACACCTTC.